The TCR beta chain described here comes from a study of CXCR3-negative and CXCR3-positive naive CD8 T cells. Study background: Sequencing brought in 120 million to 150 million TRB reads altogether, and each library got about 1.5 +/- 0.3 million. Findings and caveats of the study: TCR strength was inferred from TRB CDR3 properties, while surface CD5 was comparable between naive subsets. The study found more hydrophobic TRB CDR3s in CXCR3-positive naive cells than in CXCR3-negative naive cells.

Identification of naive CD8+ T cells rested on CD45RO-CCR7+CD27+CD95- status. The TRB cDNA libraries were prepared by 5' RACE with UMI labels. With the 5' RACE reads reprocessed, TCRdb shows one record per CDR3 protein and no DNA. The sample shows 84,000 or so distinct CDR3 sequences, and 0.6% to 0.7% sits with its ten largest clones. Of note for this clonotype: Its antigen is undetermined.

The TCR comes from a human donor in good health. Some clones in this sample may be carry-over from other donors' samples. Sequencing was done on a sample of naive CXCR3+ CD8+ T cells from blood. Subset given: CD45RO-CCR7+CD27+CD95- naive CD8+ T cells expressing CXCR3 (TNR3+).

The CDR3 spells CASSQDLNQPQHF. This sequence joins TRBV4-1 and TRBJ1-5. This CDR3 region has 13 residues. Looked up from germline, CDR1 is MGHRA and CDR2 is YSYEKL.